The T cell receptor beta chain described here comes from a study of cytomegalovirus exposure and HLA in healthy donors. Whereas donors were nominally healthy upon sampling, unrecorded immune exposures were probable. With 60 Vbeta and 13 Jbeta primers, the PCR was carried out. Generated by immunoSEQ multiplex PCR, the TCRdb table keeps only in-frame clones and is missing some. The data show roughly 20,000 clones, with about 84% seen just once and roughly a fifth held by the top ten. The CDR3 is made up of 18 amino acids. V was clipped by 2 bases and J by 8 bases; unmatched bases: 17. In germline, CDR1 is GTSNPN, CDR2 SVGIG (reference sequence).

The clonotype was recovered from a human donor in good health. The sequencing input was PBMCs. This chain links TRBV30 with TRBJ1-4; 10 positions agree with TRBD1. The CDR3 here is CAWSPHGGQGERGEKLFF. CDR3 nucleotides: TGTGCCTGGAGTCCTCACGGAGGACAGGGGGAGCGGGGGGAAAAACTGTTTTTT.